This is a list of T cell receptor beta chains from one sample in a study of CD8 T cells in ankylosing spondylitis. TCRdb recomputed calls from the 5' RACE reads with MiXCR, one row per CDR3 protein. The table shows 150,000 to 200,000 distinct CDR3 sequences, with 10% to 15% occurring only once. The sample comprised blood, either unsorted or a sorted T cell fraction (not recorded which). The source is a female donor with ankylosing spondylitis or in good health (not recorded which). The CDR3 runs from the conserved cysteine through the conserved F or W. The order of the fields is J gene, V gene, D gene, clone size, CDR3 protein, CDR3 DNA. A D gene is named only where the DNA matches it firmly. Clone size is not always given. Where it is, it says once, few, many or a class for expanded clones.

j_gene: TRBJ2-1; v_gene: TRBV4-1; d_gene: TRBD2; abundance: many; CDR3aa: CASSQVSGRVSYYNEQFF; CDR3nt: TGCGCCAGCAGCCAGGTTAGCGGGAGGGTAAGTTACTACAATGAGCAGTTCTTC
j_gene: TRBJ2-7; v_gene: TRBV5-1; d_gene: TRBD2; abundance: -; CDR3aa: CASSTGLAGVFSYEQYF; CDR3nt: TGCGCCAGCAGCACGGGACTAGCGGGAGTCTTCTCCTACGAGCAGTACTTC
j_gene: TRBJ2-2; v_gene: TRBV7-2; d_gene: -; abundance: -; CDR3aa: CASRLDPDTGELFF; CDR3nt: TGTGCCAGCCGCCTGGACCCTGACACCGGGGAGCTGTTTTTT
j_gene: TRBJ1-6; v_gene: TRBV4-3; d_gene: -; abundance: many; CDR3aa: CASSQEVPGQMESPLHF; CDR3nt: TGCGCCAGCAGCCAAGAGGTCCCCGGACAGATGGAATCACCCCTCCACTTT
j_gene: TRBJ2-7; v_gene: TRBV7-9; d_gene: TRBD2; abundance: few; CDR3aa: CASSSRGGAGVSYEQYF; CDR3nt: TGTGCCAGCAGCTCCCGGGGGGGAGCGGGAGTTTCCTACGAGCAGTACTTC
j_gene: TRBJ1-5; v_gene: TRBV15; d_gene: TRBD1; abundance: many; CDR3aa: CATSSFGTGMHTYNQPQHF; CDR3nt: TGTGCCACCAGCTCATTTGGGACAGGGATGCATACCTACAATCAGCCCCAGCATTTT
j_gene: TRBJ1-6; v_gene: TRBV7-9; d_gene: TRBD1; abundance: few; CDR3aa: CASSLGTGNSPLHF; CDR3nt: TGTGCCAGCAGCCTAGGGACAGGGAATTCACCCCTCCACTTT
j_gene: TRBJ2-5; v_gene: TRBV29-1; d_gene: TRBD2; abundance: many; CDR3aa: CSVGTSGETQYF; CDR3nt: TGCAGCGTTGGGACTAGCGGAGAGACCCAGTACTTC
j_gene: TRBJ2-1; v_gene: TRBV12-3/TRBV12-4; d_gene: -; abundance: many; CDR3aa: CASRVGGRTYNEQFF; CDR3nt: TGTGCCAGCAGAGTTGGGGGGAGGACCTACAATGAGCAGTTCTTC
j_gene: TRBJ1-3; v_gene: TRBV5-1; d_gene: -; abundance: many; CDR3aa: CASSVGQTVSGNTIYF; CDR3nt: TGCGCCAGCAGCGTAGGACAGACGGTGTCTGGAAACACCATATATTTT
j_gene: TRBJ2-7; v_gene: TRBV11-3; d_gene: -; abundance: -; CDR3aa: CASRSGTAYEQYF; CDR3nt: TGTGCCAGCAGGTCCGGGACGGCCTACGAGCAGTACTTC
j_gene: TRBJ2-7; v_gene: TRBV24-1; d_gene: TRBD2; abundance: -; CDR3aa: CATIISGTSGSLSYEQYF; CDR3nt: TGTGCCACCATAATATCAGGGACTAGCGGCAGCCTTTCCTACGAGCAGTACTTC
j_gene: TRBJ2-1; v_gene: TRBV28; d_gene: TRBD2; abundance: few; CDR3aa: CASRTSVEQFF; CDR3nt: TGTGCCAGCAGGACTAGCGTCGAGCAGTTCTTC
j_gene: TRBJ2-1; v_gene: TRBV7-7; d_gene: -; abundance: few; CDR3aa: CASSFRQDNEQFF; CDR3nt: TGTGCTAGCAGCTTCAGACAGGACAATGAGCAGTTCTTC
j_gene: TRBJ1-4; v_gene: TRBV5-5; d_gene: -; abundance: -; CDR3aa: CASSNDRTNEKLFF; CDR3nt: TGTGCCAGCAGCAACGACAGAACTAATGAAAAACTGTTTTTT
j_gene: TRBJ2-1; v_gene: TRBV5-1; d_gene: TRBD2; abundance: many; CDR3aa: CASRLAGGPHEQFF; CDR3nt: TGCGCCAGCAGATTAGCGGGAGGGCCGCATGAGCAGTTCTTC
j_gene: TRBJ2-3; v_gene: TRBV20-1; d_gene: -; abundance: many; CDR3aa: CSARALRGTDTQYF; CDR3nt: TGCAGTGCTAGAGCTCTCAGGGGAACAGATACGCAGTATTTT
j_gene: TRBJ2-7; v_gene: TRBV7-2; d_gene: -; abundance: few; CDR3aa: CASSSRLLSAEQYF; CDR3nt: TGTGCCAGCAGCTCACGGTTGTTAAGCGCCGAGCAGTACTTC
j_gene: TRBJ2-4; v_gene: TRBV5-6; d_gene: TRBD1; abundance: -; CDR3aa: CVSSLPDRGDIQYF; CDR3nt: TGTGTCAGCAGCTTGCCGGACAGGGGTGACATTCAGTACTTC
j_gene: TRBJ2-5; v_gene: TRBV5-6; d_gene: -; abundance: -; CDR3aa: CASSNERVGETQYF; CDR3nt: TGTGCCAGCAGCAACGAGCGGGTTGGGGAGACCCAGTACTTC
j_gene: TRBJ2-1; v_gene: TRBV27; d_gene: TRBD2; abundance: few; CDR3aa: CASSLTLRLAGYNEQFF; CDR3nt: TGTGCCAGCAGTTTGACATTACGACTAGCGGGGTACAATGAGCAGTTCTTC
j_gene: TRBJ2-1; v_gene: TRBV4-2; d_gene: TRBD2; abundance: many; CDR3aa: CASSQGLAGAAYNEQFF; CDR3nt: TGTGCCAGCAGCCAAGGACTAGCGGGAGCGGCTTACAATGAGCAGTTCTTC
j_gene: TRBJ2-7; v_gene: TRBV20-1; d_gene: -; abundance: many; CDR3aa: CSASFGLKQYF; CDR3nt: TGCAGTGCTAGTTTCGGACTCAAGCAGTACTTC
j_gene: TRBJ2-2; v_gene: TRBV29-1; d_gene: -; abundance: many; CDR3aa: CSVERYTGELFF; CDR3nt: TGCAGCGTTGAGAGGTACACCGGGGAGCTGTTTTTT
j_gene: TRBJ1-3; v_gene: TRBV12-3/TRBV12-4; d_gene: -; abundance: few; CDR3aa: CASSFHRMGNTIYF; CDR3nt: TGTGCCAGCAGTTTTCATAGGATGGGAAACACCATATATTTT
j_gene: TRBJ1-5; v_gene: TRBV24-1; d_gene: -; abundance: many; CDR3aa: CATRQGSNQPQHF; CDR3nt: TGTGCCACCAGGCAGGGTAGCAATCAGCCCCAGCATTTT
j_gene: TRBJ1-2; v_gene: TRBV29-1; d_gene: -; abundance: many; CDR3aa: CSARAGKSYGYTF; CDR3nt: TGCAGCGCCCGGGCAGGGAAAAGCTATGGCTACACCTTC
j_gene: TRBJ2-7; v_gene: TRBV14; d_gene: -; abundance: many; CDR3aa: CASSRTGFSYEQYF; CDR3nt: TGTGCCAGCAGCCGAACAGGGTTCTCCTACGAGCAGTACTTC
j_gene: TRBJ2-7; v_gene: TRBV7-8; d_gene: TRBD1; abundance: many; CDR3aa: CASRLGQGYEQYF; CDR3nt: TGTGCCAGCAGACTTGGACAGGGGTACGAGCAGTACTTC
j_gene: TRBJ2-2; v_gene: TRBV11-3; d_gene: -; abundance: -; CDR3aa: CASSLAREFGELFF; CDR3nt: TGTGCCAGCAGCTTAGCCCGGGAGTTCGGGGAGCTGTTTTTT
j_gene: TRBJ1-5; v_gene: TRBV7-9; d_gene: -; abundance: many; CDR3aa: CASSLVGNQPQHF; CDR3nt: TGTGCCAGCAGCCTCGTAGGCAATCAGCCCCAGCATTTT
j_gene: TRBJ1-1; v_gene: TRBV6-9; d_gene: -; abundance: -; CDR3aa: CASSYWMGLKSRGTTEAFF; CDR3nt: TGTGCCAGCAGTTATTGGATGGGATTGAAGTCGCGAGGGACAACTGAAGCTTTCTTT
j_gene: TRBJ1-5; v_gene: TRBV15; d_gene: -; abundance: many; CDR3aa: CATAAGEQPQHF; CDR3nt: TGTGCCACAGCGGCAGGGGAACAGCCCCAGCATTTT
j_gene: TRBJ1-5; v_gene: TRBV28; d_gene: -; abundance: many; CDR3aa: CASSEDQPQHF; CDR3nt: TGTGCCAGCAGTGAGGATCAGCCCCAGCATTTT
j_gene: TRBJ2-1; v_gene: TRBV24-1; d_gene: -; abundance: -; CDR3aa: CATSGPGQHNEQFF; CDR3nt: TGTGCCACCAGTGGCCCAGGACAGCACAATGAGCAGTTCTTC
j_gene: TRBJ2-1; v_gene: TRBV5-1; d_gene: -; abundance: -; CDR3aa: CASSLVSSGGTNEQFF; CDR3nt: TGCGCCAGCAGCTTGGTCTCTAGCGGAGGGACAAATGAGCAGTTCTTC
j_gene: TRBJ2-5; v_gene: TRBV5-8; d_gene: -; abundance: -; CDR3aa: CASSLYGRETQYF; CDR3nt: TGTGCCAGCAGCTTGTATGGGAGGGAGACCCAGTACTTC
j_gene: TRBJ1-5; v_gene: TRBV29-1; d_gene: -; abundance: many; CDR3aa: CSVGPGGRNQPQHF; CDR3nt: TGCAGCGTGGGACCGGGTGGGCGCAATCAGCCCCAGCATTTT
j_gene: TRBJ2-1; v_gene: TRBV19; d_gene: -; abundance: -; CDR3aa: CTSSAPRGTDNEQFF; CDR3nt: TGTACCAGTAGCGCCCCCCGCGGGACAGACAATGAGCAGTTCTTC
j_gene: TRBJ1-4; v_gene: TRBV20-1; d_gene: -; abundance: few; CDR3aa: CSARDWRNEKLFF; CDR3nt: TGCAGTGCTAGAGACTGGAGAAATGAAAAACTGTTTTTT
j_gene: TRBJ1-2; v_gene: TRBV20-1; d_gene: TRBD1; abundance: -; CDR3aa: CSARETGVIYGYTF; CDR3nt: TGCAGTGCTAGAGAGACAGGGGTAATCTATGGCTACACCTTC